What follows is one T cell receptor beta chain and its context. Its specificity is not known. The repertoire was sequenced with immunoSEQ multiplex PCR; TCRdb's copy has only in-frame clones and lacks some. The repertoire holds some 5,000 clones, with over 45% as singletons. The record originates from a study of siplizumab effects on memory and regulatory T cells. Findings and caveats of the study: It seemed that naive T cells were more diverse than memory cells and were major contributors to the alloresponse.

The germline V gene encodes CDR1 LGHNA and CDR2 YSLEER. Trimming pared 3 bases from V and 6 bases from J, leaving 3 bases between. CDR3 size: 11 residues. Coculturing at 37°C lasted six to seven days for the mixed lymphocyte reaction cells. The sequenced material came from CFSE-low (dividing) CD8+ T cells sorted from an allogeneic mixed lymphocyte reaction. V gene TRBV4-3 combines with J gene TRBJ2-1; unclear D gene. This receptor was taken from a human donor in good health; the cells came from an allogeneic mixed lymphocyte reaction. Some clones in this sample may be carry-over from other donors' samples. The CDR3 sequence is CASSQANEQFF. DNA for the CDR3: TGCGCCAGCAGCCAGGCCAATGAGCAGTTCTTC.